This T cell receptor (beta chain) was retrieved from a study of blood T cell repertoires in COVID-19. Original methodology: Nucleated cell counts were estimated from reference gene primer amplification. The data were produced by immunoSEQ multiplex PCR, yet TCRdb's version contains in-frame clones alone and is incomplete. For V, J and clone size, that table is used; D and trimming come from the DNA. The data contain over 200,000 clones, roughly 90% of them singletons. Cohort placement rested on clinical history that participants reported themselves. The CDR3 totals 15 residues. Trimming took 6 bases from V and 3 from J; bases not matched to a gene: 7. The germline gives CDR1 SGHAT, CDR2 FQNNGV.

This chain connects TRBV11-2 to TRBJ1-5; 8 bases are a match to TRBD1. The TCR was taken from a woman between 50 and 59 years old in a cohort exposed to, infected with or recovered from COVID-19 (not recorded which). Sequenced: PBMCs or T cells enriched from blood (not recorded which). The CDR3 DNA follows: TGTGCCAGCAGGCCGACAGGGGCGACCAATCAGCCCCAGCATTTT. The encoded protein is CASRPTGATNQPQHF. Supplemented by reference TRBV11-2 and TRBJ1-5, the full variable domain reads EAGVAQSPRYKIIEKRQSVAFWCNPISGHATLYWYQQILGQGPKLLIQFQNNGVVDDSQLPKDRFSAERLKGVDSTLKIQPAKLEDSAVYLCASRPTGATNQPQHFGDGTRLSIL.